This T cell receptor (beta chain) emerged from a study of read filtering for tumor transcriptome and immune sequencing. About the research overall: Patients were around 17 male and 11 to 15 female, mean age 65.9 years, range about 45 to 85. Notes on the study in general: Correlation between methods rose after single-read clonotypes were removed.

The library was built from around 0.4 ug RNA with molecular barcoded adaptors for alpha/delta and beta/gamma chains. TCRdb independently ran MiXCR on the reads; one entry per CDR3 protein. The table includes 20,000 to 30,000 distinct CDR3 sequences, around a fifth detected once. Deletions cut 0 bases from V and 4 bases from J, with 7 bases between. CDR1 and CDR2 (germline): SGHTA, FQGNSA. This CDR3 has 14 amino acids. This clonotype turned up a few times. Its specificity is unknown. This clonotype was obtained from a donor aged 40 or older with multiple myeloma. This chain joins TRBV7-2 and TRBJ1-5; D unresolved. Sequenced sample: a population of CD138-negative cells sorted from bone marrow. As DNA, the CDR3 is TGTGCCAGCAGCTTAGCGGGGTTAAATCAGCCCCAGCATTTT. Amino acids: CASSLAGLNQPQHF. Using reference TRBV7-2 and TRBJ1-5 for the parts outside the CDR3, the full variable domain is GAGVSQSPSNKVTEKGKDVELRCDPISGHTALYWYRQSLGQGLEFLIYFQGNSAPDKSGLPSDRFSAERTGGSVSTLTIQRTQQEDSAVYLCASSLAGLNQPQHFGDGTRLSIL.